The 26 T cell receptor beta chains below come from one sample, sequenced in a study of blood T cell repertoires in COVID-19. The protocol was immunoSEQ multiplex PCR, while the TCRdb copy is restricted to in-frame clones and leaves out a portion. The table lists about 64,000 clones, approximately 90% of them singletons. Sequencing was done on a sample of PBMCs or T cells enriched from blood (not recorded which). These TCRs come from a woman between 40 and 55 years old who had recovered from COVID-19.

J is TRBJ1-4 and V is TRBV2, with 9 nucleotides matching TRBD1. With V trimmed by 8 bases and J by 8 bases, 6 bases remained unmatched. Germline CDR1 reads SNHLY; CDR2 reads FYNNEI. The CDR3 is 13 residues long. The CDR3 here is CASWGTGPEKLFF. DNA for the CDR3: TGTGCCAGCTGGGGGACAGGGCCGGAAAAACTGTTTTTT.

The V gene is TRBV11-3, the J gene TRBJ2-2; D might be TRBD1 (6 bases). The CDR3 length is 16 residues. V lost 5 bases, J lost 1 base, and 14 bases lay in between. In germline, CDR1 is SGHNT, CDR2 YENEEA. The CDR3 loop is CASSLSQGMNTGELFF. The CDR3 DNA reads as TGTGCCAGCAGCCTTTCCCAGGGGATGAACACCGGGGAGCTGTTTTTT.

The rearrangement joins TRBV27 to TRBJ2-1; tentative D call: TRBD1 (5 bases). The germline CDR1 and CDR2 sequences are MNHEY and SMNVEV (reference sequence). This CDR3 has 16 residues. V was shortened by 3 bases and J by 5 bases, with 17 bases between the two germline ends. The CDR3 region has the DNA TGTGCCAGCAGTTTTTCAGGGATCCTAGGGAACAATGAGCAGTTCTTC. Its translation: CASSFSGILGNNEQFF.

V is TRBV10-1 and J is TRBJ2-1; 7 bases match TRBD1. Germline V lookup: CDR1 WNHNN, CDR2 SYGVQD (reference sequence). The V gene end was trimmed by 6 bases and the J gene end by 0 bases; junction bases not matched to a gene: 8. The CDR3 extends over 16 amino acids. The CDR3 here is CASRETGQSSYNEQFF. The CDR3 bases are TGCGCCAGCAGGGAAACGGGACAGAGCTCCTACAATGAGCAGTTCTTC.

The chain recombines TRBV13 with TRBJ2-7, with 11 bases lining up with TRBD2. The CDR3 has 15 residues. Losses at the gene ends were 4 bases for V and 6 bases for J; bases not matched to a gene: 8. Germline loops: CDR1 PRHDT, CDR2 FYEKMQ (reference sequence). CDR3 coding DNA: TGTGCCAGCAGCTCGCGACTAGCGGGGACGGTCGAGCAGTACTTC. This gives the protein CASSSRLAGTVEQYF.

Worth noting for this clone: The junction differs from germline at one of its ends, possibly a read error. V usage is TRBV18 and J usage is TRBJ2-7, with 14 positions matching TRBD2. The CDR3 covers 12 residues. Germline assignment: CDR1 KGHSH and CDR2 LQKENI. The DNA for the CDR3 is TGTGCCAGCTCGGGGACTAGCGGGGGCCCTGAGTTC. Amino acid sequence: CASSGTSGGPEF.

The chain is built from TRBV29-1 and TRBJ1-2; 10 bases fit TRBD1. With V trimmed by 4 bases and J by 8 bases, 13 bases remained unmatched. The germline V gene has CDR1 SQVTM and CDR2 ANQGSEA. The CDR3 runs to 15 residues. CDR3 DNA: TGCAGCGTTGCCATATCCGGGACAGGGGCACGGGGCTACACCTTC. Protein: CSVAISGTGARGYTF. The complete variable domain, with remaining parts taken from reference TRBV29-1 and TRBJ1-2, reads SAVISQKPSRDICQRGTSLTIQCQVDSQVTMMFWYRQQPGQSLTLIATANQGSEATYESGFVIDKFPISRPNLTFSTLTVSNMSPEDSSIYLCSVAISGTGARGYTFGSGTRLTVV.

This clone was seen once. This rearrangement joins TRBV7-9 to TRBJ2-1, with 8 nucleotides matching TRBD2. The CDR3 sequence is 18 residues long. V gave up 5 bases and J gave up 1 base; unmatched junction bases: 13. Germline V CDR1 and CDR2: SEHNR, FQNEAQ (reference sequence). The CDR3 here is CASSGVGGGGRSYNEQFF. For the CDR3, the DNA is TGTGCCAGCAGCGGAGTAGGTGGCGGGGGGAGGTCCTACAATGAGCAGTTCTTC.

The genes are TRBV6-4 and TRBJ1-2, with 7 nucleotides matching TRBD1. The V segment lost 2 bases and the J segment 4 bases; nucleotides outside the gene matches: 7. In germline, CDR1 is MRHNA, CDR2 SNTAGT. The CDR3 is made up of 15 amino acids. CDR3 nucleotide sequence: TGTGCCAGCAGTGACACACTGACAGGGCTCTATGGCTACACCTTC. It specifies CASSDTLTGLYGYTF.

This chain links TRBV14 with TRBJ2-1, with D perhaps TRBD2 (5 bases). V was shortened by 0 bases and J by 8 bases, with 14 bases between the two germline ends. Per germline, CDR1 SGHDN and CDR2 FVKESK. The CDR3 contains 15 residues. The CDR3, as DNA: TGTGCCAGCAGCCAAGACAAGTCGGGAAAGGATGAGCAGTTCTTC. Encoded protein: CASSQDKSGKDEQFF.

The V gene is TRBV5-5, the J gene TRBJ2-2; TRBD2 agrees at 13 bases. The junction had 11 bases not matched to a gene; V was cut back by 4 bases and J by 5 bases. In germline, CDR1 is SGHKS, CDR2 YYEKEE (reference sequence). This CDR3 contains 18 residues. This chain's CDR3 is CASSAGLAGPIATGELFF. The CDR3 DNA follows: TGTGCCAGCAGCGCGGGACTAGCGGGGCCCATCGCGACCGGGGAGCTGTTTTTT.

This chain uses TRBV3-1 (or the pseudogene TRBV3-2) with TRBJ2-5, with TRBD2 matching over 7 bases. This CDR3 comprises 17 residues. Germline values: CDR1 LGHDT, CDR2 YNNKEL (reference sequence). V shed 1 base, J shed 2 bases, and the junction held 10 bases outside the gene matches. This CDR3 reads CASSQVFGVGLQETQYF. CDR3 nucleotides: TGTGCCAGCAGCCAAGTCTTTGGTGTGGGACTACAAGAGACCCAGTACTTC.

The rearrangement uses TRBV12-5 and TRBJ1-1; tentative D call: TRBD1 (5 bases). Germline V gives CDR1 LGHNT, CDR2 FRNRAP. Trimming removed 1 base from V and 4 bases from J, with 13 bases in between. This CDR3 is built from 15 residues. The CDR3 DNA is TGTGCTAGTGGTTTGGGCGGGGGTTTAGGCACTGAAGCTTTCTTT. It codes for CASGLGGGLGTEAFF. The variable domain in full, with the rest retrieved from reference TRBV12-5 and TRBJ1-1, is DARVTQTPRHKVTEMGQEVTMRCQPILGHNTVFWYRQTMMQGLELLAYFRNRAPLDDSGMPKDRFSAEMPDATLATLKIQPSEPRDSAVYFCASGLGGGLGTEAFFGQGTRLTVV.

The CDR3 nucleotides are TGTGCCAGCAGCACGCGGGACTCAGAGTACGAGCAGTACTTC. This codes for CASSTRDSEYEQYF. The chain links TRBV5-8 to TRBJ2-7, with D tentatively TRBD2 (6 bases). V gave up 4 bases and J gave up 4 bases, with 15 bases separating them. This CDR3 region has 14 residues. Germline CDR1 and CDR2: SGHTS and YDEGEE.

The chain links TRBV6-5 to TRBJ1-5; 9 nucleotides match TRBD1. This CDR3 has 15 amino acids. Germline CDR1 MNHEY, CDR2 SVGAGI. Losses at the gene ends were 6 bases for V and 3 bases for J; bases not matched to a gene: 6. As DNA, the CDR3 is TGTGCCAGCAGGCCTACAGGGGGCACCAATCAGCCCCAGCATTTT. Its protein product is CASRPTGGTNQPQHF.

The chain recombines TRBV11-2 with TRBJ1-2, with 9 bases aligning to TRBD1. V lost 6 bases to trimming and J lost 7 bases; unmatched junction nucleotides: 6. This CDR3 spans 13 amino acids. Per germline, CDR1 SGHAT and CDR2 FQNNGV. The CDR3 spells CASSLQGAGGYTF. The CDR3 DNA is TGTGCCAGCAGTCTACAGGGGGCGGGTGGCTACACCTTC.

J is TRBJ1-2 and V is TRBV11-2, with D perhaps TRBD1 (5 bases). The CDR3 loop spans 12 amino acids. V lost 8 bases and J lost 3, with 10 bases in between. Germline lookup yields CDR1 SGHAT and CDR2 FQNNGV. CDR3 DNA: TGTGCCAGCGCGGGACCGGACTATGGCTACACCTTC. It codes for CASAGPDYGYTF.

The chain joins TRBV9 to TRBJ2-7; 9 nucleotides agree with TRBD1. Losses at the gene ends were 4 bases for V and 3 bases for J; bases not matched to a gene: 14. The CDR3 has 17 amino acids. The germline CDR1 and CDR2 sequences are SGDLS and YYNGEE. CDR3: CASSPTGTGSYGYEQYF. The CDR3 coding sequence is TGTGCCAGCAGCCCCACCGGGACAGGGAGTTATGGCTACGAGCAGTACTTC.

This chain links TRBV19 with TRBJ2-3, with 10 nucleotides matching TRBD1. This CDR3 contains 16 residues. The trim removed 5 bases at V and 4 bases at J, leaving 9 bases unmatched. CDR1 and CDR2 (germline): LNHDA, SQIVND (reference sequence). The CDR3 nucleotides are TGTGCCAGTAGTGTCTCCGGGACAGGGGTTCCAGATACGCAGTATTTT. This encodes CASSVSGTGVPDTQYF.

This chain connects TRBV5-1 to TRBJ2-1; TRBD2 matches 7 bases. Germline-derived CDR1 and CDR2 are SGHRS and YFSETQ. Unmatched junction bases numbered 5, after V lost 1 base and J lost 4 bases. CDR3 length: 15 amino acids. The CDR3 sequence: CASSLSAGDYNEQFF. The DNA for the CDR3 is TGCGCCAGCAGCTTGTCCGCGGGAGATTACAATGAGCAGTTCTTC.

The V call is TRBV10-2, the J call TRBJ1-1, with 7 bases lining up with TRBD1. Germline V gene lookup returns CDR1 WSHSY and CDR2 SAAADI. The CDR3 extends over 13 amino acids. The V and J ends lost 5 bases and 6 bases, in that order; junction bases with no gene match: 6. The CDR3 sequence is CASSLTGAAEAFF. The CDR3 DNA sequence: TGCGCCAGCAGTTTAACAGGGGCAGCTGAAGCTTTCTTT.

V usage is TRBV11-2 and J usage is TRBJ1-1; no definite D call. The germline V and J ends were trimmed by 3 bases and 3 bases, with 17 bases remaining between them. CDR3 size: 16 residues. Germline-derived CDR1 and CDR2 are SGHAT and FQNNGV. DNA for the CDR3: TGTGCCAGCAGCTTTACCGGTGGTTACAGATACACTGAAGCTTTCTTT. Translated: CASSFTGGYRYTEAFF.

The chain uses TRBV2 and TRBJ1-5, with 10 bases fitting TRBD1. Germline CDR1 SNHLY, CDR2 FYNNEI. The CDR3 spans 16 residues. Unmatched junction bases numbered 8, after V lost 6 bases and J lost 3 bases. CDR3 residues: CASRQGTGAPNQPQHF. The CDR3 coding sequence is TGTGCCAGCAGACAAGGGACAGGGGCGCCCAATCAGCCCCAGCATTTT. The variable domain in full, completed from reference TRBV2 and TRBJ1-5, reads EPEVTQTPSHQVTQMGQEVILRCVPISNHLYFYWYRQILGQKVEFLVSFYNNEISEKSEIFDDQFSVERPDGSNFTLKIRSTKLEDSAMYFCASRQGTGAPNQPQHFGDGTRLSIL.

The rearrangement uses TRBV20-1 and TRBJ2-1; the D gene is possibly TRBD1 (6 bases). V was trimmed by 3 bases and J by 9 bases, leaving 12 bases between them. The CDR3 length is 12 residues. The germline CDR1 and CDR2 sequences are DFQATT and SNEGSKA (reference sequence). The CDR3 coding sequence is TGCAGTGCTAGTTACAGGGTCGGTGAGCAGTTCTTC. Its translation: CSASYRVGEQFF.

The CDR3: CYWGQGSNQPQHF. The DNA of the CDR3 is TGTTATTGGGGGCAAGGTAGCAATCAGCCCCAGCATTTT. The chain uses TRBV7-4 and TRBJ1-5; possibly TRBD1 for D (6 bases). The length of the CDR3 is 13 residues. Germline CDR1 SGHVT, CDR2 SQSDAQ.

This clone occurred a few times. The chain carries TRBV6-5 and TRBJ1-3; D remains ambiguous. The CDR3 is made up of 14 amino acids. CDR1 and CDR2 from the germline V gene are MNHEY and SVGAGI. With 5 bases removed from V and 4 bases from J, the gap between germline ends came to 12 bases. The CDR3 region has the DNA TGTGCCAGCAGTCAGACAAGAATGGGAAACACCATATATTTT. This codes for CASSQTRMGNTIYF.